This T cell receptor beta chain originates from a study of blood T cell repertoires in COVID-19. Study at large: The United States, Italy and Spain were the sources of the acute and convalescent COVID-19 samples. PBMCs, B-cell-depleted T cells, or T cells were the source of the cDNA or gDNA that made up the material.

The length of the CDR3 is 11 residues. V shed 3 bases and J shed 14 bases, with 12 bases lying between them. Original data processing: Using reference gene primer amplification, nucleated cell counts were estimated. The assay was immunoSEQ multiplex PCR, and TCRdb's table has in-frame clones only and misses some. Clonal size and the V and J genes are those of that table, whereas D and trimming came from the DNA. The sample lists around 24,000 clones, around 86% occurring once. The sample consisted of peripheral blood. This sequence joins TRBV12-3 or TRBV12-4 and TRBJ2-3; D not certain. This clonotype originated in a woman in her 70s with active COVID-19. The CDR3 sequence: CASSLRSVPYF. The DNA of the CDR3 is TGTGCCAGCAGTTTGCGGTCCGTGCCGTATTTT.